The 23 T cell receptor beta chains listed next were all sequenced from one sample in a study of blood T cell repertoires in COVID-19. Here immunoSEQ multiplex PCR was the method, and the copy in TCRdb shows in-frame clones only, minus some. Among about 240,000 clones, roughly 91% were seen once, and the ten largest hold under 5%. Sequencing was done on a sample of PBMCs or T cells enriched from blood (not recorded which). The origin of the receptors is a woman aged 30 to 39 who had recovered from COVID-19.

This chain uses TRBV7-6 with TRBJ1-6; tentative D call: TRBD1 (5 bases). Trimming removed 1 base from V and 8 bases from J, with 18 bases in between. Looked up from germline, CDR1 is SGHVS and CDR2 is FNYEAQ. The CDR3 consists of 17 residues. The CDR3 DNA reads TGTGCCAGCAGCTTAGTGGGTGACAGCTTAGGAGATTCACCCCTCCACTTT. Its protein is CASSLVGDSLGDSPLHF.

The chain recombines TRBV28 with TRBJ1-1; 7 bases map to TRBD1. This CDR3 spans 14 amino acids. The germline gives CDR1 MDHEN, CDR2 SYDVKM. The trim removed 7 bases at V and 8 bases at J, leaving 13 bases unmatched. The CDR3 DNA reads TGTGCCAGCAACATACCCCCGGGACAGAGAGAAGCTTTCTTT. It is translated as CASNIPPGQREAFF.

The CDR3 coding sequence is TGTGCCAGCGTGGGGGGGCTGGGCACTGAAGCTTTCTTT. Its protein is CASVGGLGTEAFF. This rearrangement joins TRBV2 to TRBJ1-1, with D tentatively TRBD1 (6 bases). Germline V lookup: CDR1 SNHLY, CDR2 FYNNEI. The CDR3 sequence is 13 residues long. Trimming stripped 8 bases from V and 4 bases from J, with 14 bases between.

The chain joins TRBV14 to TRBJ1-1, with D maybe TRBD1 (5 bases). Germline CDR1 reads SGHDN; CDR2 reads FVKESK. The V end lost 6 bases, the J end lost 1 base, and 12 bases lay between the germline ends. The CDR3 totals 14 residues. The CDR3 reads CASRPIGQNTEAFF. CDR3 sequence (DNA): TGTGCCAGCAGGCCCATCGGACAGAACACTGAAGCTTTCTTT.

The genes are TRBV4-3 and TRBJ2-1; D is perhaps TRBD1 (5 bases). Trimming left V 0 bases short and J 4 bases short, with 10 bases between. This CDR3 is 15 amino acids long. Germline V gives CDR1 LGHNA, CDR2 YSLEER. This CDR3 reads CASSQDHDSYNEQFF. The CDR3 nucleotides are TGCGCCAGCAGCCAAGATCATGACAGTTACAATGAGCAGTTCTTC.

V and J are TRBV20-1 and TRBJ2-3; tentatively, D is TRBD2 (6 bases). This CDR3 comprises 14 residues. With 3 bases removed from V and 5 bases from J, the gap between germline ends came to 15 bases. The V gene's germline CDR1 is DFQATT and CDR2 SNEGSKA (reference sequence). The CDR3 loop is CSASWRGVGDTQYF. The CDR3 DNA follows: TGCAGTGCTAGTTGGAGGGGAGTGGGAGATACGCAGTATTTT.

The J gene is TRBJ1-5, the V gene TRBV7-8; D possibly corresponds to TRBD1 (5 bases). Looked up from germline, CDR1 is SGHVS and CDR2 is FQNEAQ. The CDR3 covers 14 residues. V was shortened by 7 bases and J by 10 bases, with 20 bases between the two germline ends. The CDR3 here is CASILSVGGGPQHF. In DNA, the CDR3 is TGTGCCAGCATTTTAAGCGTCGGCGGGGGACCCCAGCATTTT. Combining the CDR3 with reference TRBV7-8 and TRBJ1-5 gives the whole variable domain GAGVSQSPRYKVAKRGQDVALRCDPISGHVSLFWYQQALGQGPEFLTYFQNEAQLDKSGLPSDRFFAERPEGSVSTLKIQRTQQEDSAVYLCASILSVGGGPQHFGDGTRLSIL.

The rearrangement joins TRBV29-1 to TRBJ1-2; D is ambiguous. The germline CDR1 and CDR2 sequences are SQVTM and ANQGSEA. This CDR3 spans 11 amino acids. V was cut by 6 bases and J by 5 bases, with 10 bases left in between. As DNA, the CDR3 is TGCAGCGTGGAGGTGGGGTATGGCTACACCTTC. It encodes CSVEVGYGYTF.

The V gene is TRBV11-2, the J gene TRBJ1-5, with 8 bases identical to TRBD1. J gave up 2 bases and V 3 bases, and 3 bases lay outside the gene matches. Germline values: CDR1 SGHAT, CDR2 FQNNGV. The CDR3 is 15 residues long. In DNA form, the CDR3 reads TGTGCCAGCAGCTTGACAGGGGCAGGCAATCAGCCCCAGCATTTT. The encoded protein is CASSLTGAGNQPQHF.

The CDR3 DNA reads as TGTGCCAGCAGCTACCGGACTAGCGGGAGGGTCCGCACAGATACGCAGTATTTT. It translates to CASSYRTSGRVRTDTQYF. This chain joins TRBV7-9 and TRBJ2-3; TRBD2 matches 15 bases. After removal of 4 bases from V and 1 base from J, the junction contained 6 bases not matched to a gene. Germline CDR1 is SEHNR and CDR2 is FQNEAQ (reference sequence). CDR3 length equals 18 residues.

This chain connects TRBV4-3 to TRBJ1-5; D gene uncertain. V lost 0 bases, J lost 5 bases, and 5 bases lay in between. The V gene's germline CDR1 is LGHNA and CDR2 YSLEER. This CDR3 region has 13 residues. The CDR3 nucleotides are TGCGCCAGCAGCCAAGATCGCGATCAGCCCCAGCATTTT. Amino acid sequence: CASSQDRDQPQHF.

The chain couples TRBV28 to TRBJ1-6; TRBD1 matches 8 bases. Germline loops: CDR1 MDHEN, CDR2 SYDVKM. The trim removed 4 bases at V and 5 bases at J, leaving 7 bases unmatched. This CDR3 has 16 amino acids. CDR3 DNA sequence: TGTGCCAGCAGTTCACCGCCGGGACAGGATAATTCACCCCTCCACTTT. Protein product: CASSSPPGQDNSPLHF.

The rearrangement links TRBV4-3 to TRBJ1-1; 7 positions match TRBD1. The CDR3 covers 15 residues. After removal of 4 bases from V and 3 bases from J, the junction contained 8 bases not matched to a gene. CDR1 is LGHNA, CDR2 YSLEER, per germline. The CDR3 DNA follows: TGCGCCAGCAGCCCCTCGACAGGGTCGGACACTGAAGCTTTCTTT. Protein sequence: CASSPSTGSDTEAFF.

The rearrangement links TRBV11-2 to TRBJ2-3, with D perhaps TRBD2 (6 bases). V was pared by 5 bases and J by 0 bases, with 15 bases between. This CDR3 is built from 16 residues. Germline CDR1 SGHAT, CDR2 FQNNGV. The CDR3 DNA reads TGTGCCAGCAGCCTACGGAGGGCGGGGAGCACAGATACGCAGTATTTT. Protein product: CASSLRRAGSTDTQYF.

V gene TRBV7-8 combines with J gene TRBJ1-6; perhaps TRBD1 as D (6 bases). This CDR3 has 16 residues. V dropped 5 bases and J dropped 10 bases, with 21 bases sitting between them. Germline assignment: CDR1 SGHVS and CDR2 FQNEAQ. In DNA form, the CDR3 reads TGTGCCAGCAGCAATACAGGGATGGGGACGGTCTCACCCCTCCACTTT. This encodes CASSNTGMGTVSPLHF. The full variable domain, in which reference TRBV7-8 and TRBJ1-6 provide the parts outside the CDR3, is GAGVSQSPRYKVAKRGQDVALRCDPISGHVSLFWYQQALGQGPEFLTYFQNEAQLDKSGLPSDRFFAERPEGSVSTLKIQRTQQEDSAVYLCASSNTGMGTVSPLHFGNGTRLTVT.

In nucleotides, the CDR3 is TGTGCCAGCAGCGTCGCTAGCGGGAGGGGTACAGATACGCAGTATTTT. Translated: CASSVASGRGTDTQYF. The chain combines TRBV9 with TRBJ2-3; TRBD2 matches 12 bases. The CDR3 length is 16 residues. CDR1 is SGDLS, CDR2 YYNGEE, per germline. Trimming took 2 bases from V and 3 from J; bases not matched to a gene: 4.

The gene calls are TRBV30 and TRBJ2-1, with D possibly TRBD2 on 6 matching bases. The CDR3 is 13 amino acids. Germline CDR1 reads GTSNPN; CDR2 reads SVGIG (reference sequence). V was cut by 8 bases and J by 1 base, with 12 bases left in between. The CDR3 spells CAAARGSYNEQFF. The CDR3 bases are TGTGCCGCAGCGCGGGGTTCCTACAATGAGCAGTTCTTC.

The gene calls are TRBV23-1 and TRBJ2-1, with no clear D. TRBV23-1 is filed as an ORF, its function uncertain. The CDR3 covers 12 residues. V gave up 7 bases and J gave up 13 bases, with 17 bases separating them. This CDR3 reads CASTIPGDAQFF. The CDR3 nucleotides read TGCGCCAGCACCATCCCTGGAGACGCTCAGTTCTTC.

The table lists this clone with a few counts. The genes are TRBV5-6 and TRBJ2-1, with 9 bases identical to TRBD1. V gave up 2 bases and J gave up 10 bases; unmatched junction bases: 7. The CDR3 length is 14 residues. CDR1 is SGHDT and CDR2 is YYEEEE in the germline V gene. The CDR3 is CASSLGQGIGEQFF. Here the CDR3 DNA reads TGTGCCAGCAGCTTAGGACAGGGGATCGGCGAGCAGTTCTTC.

The V call is TRBV28, the J call TRBJ1-1; D unresolved. CDR1 and CDR2 from the germline V gene are MDHEN and SYDVKM. The length of the CDR3 is 15 residues. Trimming removed 1 base from V and 4 bases from J, with 13 bases in between. The CDR3 loop is CASSLFSMGSTEAFF. In DNA, the CDR3 is TGTGCCAGCAGTTTATTTTCGATGGGGAGCACTGAAGCTTTCTTT. The variable domain in full, completed from reference TRBV28 and TRBJ1-1, reads DVKVTQSSRYLVKRTGEKVFLECVQDMDHENMFWYRQDPGLGLRLIYFSYDVKMKEKGDIPEGYSVSREKKERFSLILESASTNQTSMYLCASSLFSMGSTEAFFGQGTRLTVV.

Only a few counts were recorded for this clone. This chain uses TRBV7-6 with TRBJ1-5, with TRBD1 matching over 8 bases. The germline gives CDR1 SGHVS, CDR2 FNYEAQ. The CDR3 length is 15 residues. Trimming took 4 bases from V and 3 from J; bases not matched to a gene: 5. CDR3 bases: TGTGCCAGCAGCTCAGGACAGGGTTCCAATCAGCCCCAGCATTTT. Translation: CASSSGQGSNQPQHF.

This chain links TRBV27 with TRBJ2-4; TRBD1 might be the D (5 bases). There are 11 residues in the CDR3. Germline V gene data show CDR1 as MNHEY and CDR2 as SMNVEV (reference sequence). V was shortened by 2 bases and J by 11 bases, with 7 bases between the two germline ends. The CDR3 region has the DNA TGTGCCAGCAGTTTAGGGGCTTTTCAGTACTTC. It encodes CASSLGAFQYF.

The CDR3 region is CASSIERGNEQYF. The CDR3 bases are TGTGCCAGTAGTATAGAGAGGGGGAACGAGCAGTACTTC. This chain joins TRBV19 and TRBJ2-7; perhaps TRBD1 as D (6 bases). The V gene lost 0 bases and the J gene lost 5 bases, with 8 bases spanning the gap. The CDR3 has 13 residues. Germline V gene data show CDR1 as LNHDA and CDR2 as SQIVND (reference sequence).